This note documents a single T cell receptor (beta chain) sequence. The ends lost 1 base at V and 4 bases at J; junction bases unmatched: 4. The CDR3 runs 15 residues. Germline loops: CDR1 SGHDT, CDR2 YYEEEE. The data were produced by immunoSEQ multiplex PCR, yet TCRdb's version contains in-frame clones alone and is incomplete. The sample carries more than 300,000 clones, over 90% recorded once. The data derive from a study of shared T cell receptors in the human thymus. The sample was thymocytes. This sequence originates from a human donor. The rearrangement links TRBV5-6 to TRBJ2-3; 9 nucleotides line up with TRBD1. The DNA of the CDR3 is TGTGCCAGCAGCTTGTGGGGGACAGGGTCAGATACGCAGTATTTT. Residues: CASSLWGTGSDTQYF.